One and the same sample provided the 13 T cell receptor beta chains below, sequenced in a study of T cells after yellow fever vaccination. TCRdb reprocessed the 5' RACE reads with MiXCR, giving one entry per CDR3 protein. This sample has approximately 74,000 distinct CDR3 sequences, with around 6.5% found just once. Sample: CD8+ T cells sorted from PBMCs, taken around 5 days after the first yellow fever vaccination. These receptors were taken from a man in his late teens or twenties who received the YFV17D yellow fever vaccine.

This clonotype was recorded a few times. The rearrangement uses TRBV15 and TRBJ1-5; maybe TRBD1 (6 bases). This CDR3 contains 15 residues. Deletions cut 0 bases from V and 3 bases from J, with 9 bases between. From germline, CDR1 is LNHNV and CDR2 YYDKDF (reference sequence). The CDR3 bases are TGTGCCACCAGCAGAGATTACAGGGACAATCAGCCCCAGCATTTT. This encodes CATSRDYRDNQPQHF.

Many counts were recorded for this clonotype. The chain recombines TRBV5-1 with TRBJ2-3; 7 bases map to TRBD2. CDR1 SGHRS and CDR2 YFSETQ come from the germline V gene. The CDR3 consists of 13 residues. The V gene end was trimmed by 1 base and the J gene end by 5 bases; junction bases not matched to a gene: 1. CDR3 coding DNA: TGCGCCAGCAGCTTGACGGGGGGAGATACGCAGTATTTT. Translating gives CASSLTGGDTQYF.

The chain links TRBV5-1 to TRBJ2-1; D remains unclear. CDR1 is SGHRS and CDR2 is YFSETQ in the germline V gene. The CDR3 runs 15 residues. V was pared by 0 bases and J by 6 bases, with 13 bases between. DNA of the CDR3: TGCGCCAGCAGCTTGGAAGGCCCAGAGGTCAATGAGCAGTTCTTC. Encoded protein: CASSLEGPEVNEQFF.

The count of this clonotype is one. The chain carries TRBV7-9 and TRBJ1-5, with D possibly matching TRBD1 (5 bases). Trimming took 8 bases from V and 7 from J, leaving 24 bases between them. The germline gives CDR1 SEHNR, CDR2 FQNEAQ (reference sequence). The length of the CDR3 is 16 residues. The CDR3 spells CASATRPNGGKQPQHF. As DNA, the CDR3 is TGTGCCAGCGCCACCCGGCCCAATGGGGGAAAGCAGCCCCAGCATTTT.

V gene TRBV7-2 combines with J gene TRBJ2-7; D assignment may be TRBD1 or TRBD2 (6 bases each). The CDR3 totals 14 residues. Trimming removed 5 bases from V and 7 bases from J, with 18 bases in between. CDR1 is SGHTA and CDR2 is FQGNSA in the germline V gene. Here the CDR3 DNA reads TGTGCCAGCAGCCCAAGAGGGGGGCGGTGGGAGCAGTACTTC. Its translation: CASSPRGGRWEQYF. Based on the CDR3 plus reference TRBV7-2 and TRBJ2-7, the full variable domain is GAGVSQSPSNKVTEKGKDVELRCDPISGHTALYWYRQSLGQGLEFLIYFQGNSAPDKSGLPSDRFSAERTGGSVSTLTIQRTQQEDSAVYLCASSPRGGRWEQYFGPGTRLTVT.

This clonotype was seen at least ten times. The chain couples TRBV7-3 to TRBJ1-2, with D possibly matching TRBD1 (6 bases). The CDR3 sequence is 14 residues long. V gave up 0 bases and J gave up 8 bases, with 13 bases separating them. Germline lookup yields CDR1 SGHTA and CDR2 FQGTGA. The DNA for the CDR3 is TGTGCCAGCAGCTTAACGGGGCCAGGGGAAGGCTACACCTTC. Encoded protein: CASSLTGPGEGYTF.

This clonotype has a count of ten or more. The CDR3: CASSQGSVTNTEAFF. CDR3 coding DNA: TGCGCCAGCAGCCAAGGGTCAGTGACGAACACTGAAGCTTTCTTT. This chain links TRBV4-3 with TRBJ1-1, with D uncertain. V lost 1 base and J lost 1, with 10 bases in between. The germline CDR1 and CDR2 sequences are LGHNA and YSLEER. CDR3 size: 15 residues.

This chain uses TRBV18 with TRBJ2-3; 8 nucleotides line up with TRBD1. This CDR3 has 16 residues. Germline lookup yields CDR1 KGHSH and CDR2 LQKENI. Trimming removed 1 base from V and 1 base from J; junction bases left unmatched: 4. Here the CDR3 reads CASSPRRGRGTDTQYF. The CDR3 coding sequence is TGTGCCAGCTCACCACGCAGGGGGCGCGGCACAGATACGCAGTATTTT.

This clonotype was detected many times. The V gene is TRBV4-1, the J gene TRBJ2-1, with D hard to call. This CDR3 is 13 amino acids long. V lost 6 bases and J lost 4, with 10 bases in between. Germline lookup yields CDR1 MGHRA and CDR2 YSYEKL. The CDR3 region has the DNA TGCGCCAGCAGTACTCAGGTATACAATGAGCAGTTCTTC. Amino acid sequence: CASSTQVYNEQFF.

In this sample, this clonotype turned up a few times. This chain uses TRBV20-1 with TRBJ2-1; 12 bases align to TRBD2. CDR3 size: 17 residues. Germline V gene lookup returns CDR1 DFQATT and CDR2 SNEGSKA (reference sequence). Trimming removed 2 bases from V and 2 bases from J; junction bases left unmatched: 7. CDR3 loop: CSARILAGGPTYNEQFF. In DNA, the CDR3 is TGCAGTGCTAGAATACTAGCGGGGGGCCCCACCTACAATGAGCAGTTCTTC.

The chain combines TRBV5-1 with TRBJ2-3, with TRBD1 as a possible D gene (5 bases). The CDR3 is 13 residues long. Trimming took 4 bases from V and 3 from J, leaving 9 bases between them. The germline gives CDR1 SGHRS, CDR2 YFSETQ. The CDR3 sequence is CASSGRQTDTQYF. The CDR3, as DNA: TGCGCCAGCAGCGGCAGACAGACAGATACGCAGTATTTT.

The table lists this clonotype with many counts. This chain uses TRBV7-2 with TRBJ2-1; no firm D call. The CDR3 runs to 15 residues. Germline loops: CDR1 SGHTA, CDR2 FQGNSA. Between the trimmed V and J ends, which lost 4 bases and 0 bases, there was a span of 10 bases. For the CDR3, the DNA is TGTGCCAGCAGCTCCCCGGTTAGCTCCTACAATGAGCAGTTCTTC. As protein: CASSSPVSSYNEQFF.

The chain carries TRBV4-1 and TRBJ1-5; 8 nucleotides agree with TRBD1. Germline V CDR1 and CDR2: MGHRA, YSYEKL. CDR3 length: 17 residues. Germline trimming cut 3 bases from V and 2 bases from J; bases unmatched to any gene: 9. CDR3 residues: CASSHPDRGLGNQPQHF. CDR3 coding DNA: TGCGCCAGCAGCCACCCAGACAGGGGATTAGGCAATCAGCCCCAGCATTTT.